These 22 T cell receptor beta chains were sequenced from one sample in a study of T cell repertoires in cytomegalovirus infection (dated by TCRdb to the late 2010s). Sequencing was carried out with an Illumina HiSeq 1500. Using fastp trimming at Q25 and MiXCR clonotype assembly, TCRdb reanalyzed the public sequencing data and kept in-frame beta chains. Identical CDR3 protein sequences are pooled into one entry, listed with their most common genes and DNA. The sample table shows approximately 910,000 distinct CDR3 sequences, and roughly 31% are seen once. More than 12% of the sample is in the top ten clones. The antigens of these receptors remain unknown. This specimen's treatment or condition label, interpreted: in vitro stimulation with specific CMV peptide epitopes to enrich CMV-specific T cells. Sequenced material: cultured CD8+ T cells from PBMCs, taken from culture after CMV antigen stimulation. Receptors were obtained from a human donor in good health (CMV status not recorded). Some clones in this sample may be carry-over from other donors' samples.

This clonotype showed up just a few times. The CDR3 DNA reads TGTGCCACCAGCAGAGGAGAGGGAAGAGATAGCAATCAGCCCCAGCATTTT. It yields the protein CATSRGEGRDSNQPQHF. The chain recombines TRBV15 with TRBJ1-5; no definite D call. The CDR3 covers 17 residues. V was clipped by 1 base and J by 0 bases, with 13 bases between them. From germline, CDR1 is LNHNV and CDR2 YYDKDF (reference sequence).

As for this clonotype: A much larger clone differs from this one at a single base, so this may be a read error. The CDR3: CASSSNGGHEQYV. The CDR3 DNA reads TGTGCCAGCAGCTCCAATGGGGGACACGAGCAGTACGTC. V is TRBV7-8 and J is TRBJ2-7; D possibly uses TRBD1 or TRBD2 (5 bases each). The germline V gene has CDR1 SGHVS and CDR2 FQNEAQ. The CDR3 length is 13 residues. The V and J ends lost 4 bases and 5 bases respectively, with 12 bases between them.

This chain links TRBV5-1 with TRBJ1-2; 7 positions agree with TRBD1. The CDR3 has 14 amino acids. The J segment lost 6 bases and the V segment lost 4 bases, leaving 9 bases of the junction unmatched. Germline values: CDR1 SGHRS, CDR2 YFSETQ. The CDR3 DNA reads as TGCGCCAGCAGCCCGCAGGGGGACGTAAATGGCTACACCTTC. Translated, it gives CASSPQGDVNGYTF.

This clonotype turned up a few times. This chain joins TRBV27 and TRBJ2-7; 10 positions agree with TRBD1. Germline loops: CDR1 MNHEY, CDR2 SMNVEV (reference sequence). V lost 6 bases, J lost 0 bases, and 14 bases stayed unmatched. The CDR3 loop spans 18 amino acids. CDR3 in DNA: TGTGCCAGCAGCCGTTTCATGTTGACAGGGGGCTTCTCCTACGAGCAGTACGTC. Translating gives CASSRFMLTGGFSYEQYV.

The chain uses TRBV28 and TRBJ2-3; perhaps TRBD2 as D (6 bases). Looked up from germline, CDR1 is MDHEN and CDR2 is SYDVKM. The CDR3 has 12 residues. V was shortened by 1 base and J by 11 bases, with 10 bases between the two germline ends. Here the CDR3 reads CASSLLRGEQYF. In DNA, the CDR3 is TGTGCCAGCAGTTTATTGCGGGGTGAGCAGTATTTT.

This clonotype was observed many times. The J gene is TRBJ2-3, the V gene TRBV7-2, with a weak D call TRBD1 (7 bases). V gave up 7 bases and J gave up 4 bases, with 18 bases separating them. Germline V gene sequence: CDR1 SGHTA, CDR2 FQGNSA. The CDR3 is 15 amino acids. The CDR3 nucleotides read TGTGCCAGCAATTACGACGGAGGGGGCCCAGATACGCAGTATTTT. Its protein product is CASNYDGGGPDTQYF.

This clonotype was detected many times. The chain links TRBV7-2 to TRBJ2-3; 16 bases agree with TRBD2. This CDR3 is built from 20 residues. Germline trimming cut 5 bases from V and 4 bases from J; bases unmatched to any gene: 15. The germline V gene encodes CDR1 SGHTA and CDR2 FQGNSA. The CDR3 coding sequence is TGTGCCAGCAGCCCGCGCCCCGCCGGGACTAGCGGGGGGGCCCCAGATACGCAGTATTTT. It specifies CASSPRPAGTSGGAPDTQYF.

In this sample, this clonotype turned up a few times. This chain joins TRBV6-6 and TRBJ1-3; D gene unclear. The CDR3 runs to 14 residues. The germline V gene has CDR1 MNHNY and CDR2 SVGAGI (reference sequence). Trimming took 5 bases from V and 3 from J, leaving 11 bases between them. The CDR3 DNA reads as TGTGCCAGCAGTCAGGAGTGGGGTGGAAACACCATATATTTT. Protein sequence: CASSQEWGGNTIYF.

The V and J genes are TRBV18 and TRBJ1-4; no firm D call. The germline V and J ends were trimmed by 3 bases and 12 bases, with 17 bases remaining between them. The CDR3 loop spans 14 amino acids. The V gene's germline CDR1 is KGHSH and CDR2 LQKENI. CDR3 sequence: CASSPSGYEVELFF. CDR3 nucleotides: TGTGCCAGCTCACCTTCGGGGTATGAGGTAGAACTGTTTTTT.

This clonotype was seen only a few times. The chain links TRBV6-6 to TRBJ2-6; D gene unclear. The CDR3 runs to 17 residues. The germline V and J ends were trimmed by 0 bases and 1 base, with 10 bases remaining between them. Germline values: CDR1 MNHNY, CDR2 SVGAGI (reference sequence). The CDR3 region is CASSYSTSASGANVLTF. The DNA of the CDR3 is TGTGCCAGCAGTTACTCGACCAGCGCTTCTGGGGCCAACGTCCTGACTTTC.

Many counts were recorded for this clonotype. The genes are TRBV20-1 and TRBJ2-1; D gene unclear. V lost 3 bases and J lost 1, with 16 bases in between. This CDR3 spans 16 amino acids. In germline, CDR1 is DFQATT, CDR2 SNEGSKA (reference sequence). CDR3 DNA sequence: TGCAGTGCTAGTAGTACCGGGTTAGGATCCTACAATGAGCAGTTCTTC. It translates to CSASSTGLGSYNEQFF.

The rearrangement links TRBV27 to TRBJ2-1; D gene ambiguous. Trimming cost V 5 bases and J 0 bases, with 11 bases left between them. Looked up from germline, CDR1 is MNHEY and CDR2 is SMNVEV (reference sequence). The CDR3 runs to 15 residues. The CDR3 loop is CASSPYRPSYNEQFF. CDR3 DNA: TGTGCCAGCAGTCCCTACCGGCCCTCCTACAATGAGCAGTTCTTC.

This clonotype has more than one count but fewer than ten. The rearrangement uses TRBV27 and TRBJ2-1, with 14 nucleotides matching TRBD2. J lost 10 bases, V lost 5 bases, and 7 bases had no gene match. The CDR3 runs to 15 residues. Germline CDR1 is MNHEY and CDR2 is SMNVEV (reference sequence). The CDR3, as DNA: TGTGCCAGCAGTCTGGGGACTAGCGGGGGTAGCGAGCAGTTCTTC. This gives the protein CASSLGTSGGSEQFF.

This clonotype was found many times. The chain employs TRBV12-3 or TRBV12-4 and TRBJ1-2, with 11 nucleotides matching TRBD1. This CDR3 is built from 13 residues. The junction had 2 bases not matched to a gene; V was cut back by 8 bases and J by 3 bases. The CDR3 nucleotides are TGTGCCAGCGGACAGGGGGCTCACTATGGCTACACCTTC. It specifies CASGQGAHYGYTF.

The rearrangement links TRBV25-1 to TRBJ2-5, with a possible D match to TRBD2 (5 bases). Trimming removed 4 bases at V and 2 bases at J, with 17 bases between. This CDR3 has 16 amino acids. From germline, CDR1 is MGHDK and CDR2 SYGVNS. The DNA of the CDR3 is TGTGCCAGCAGTGGCCCGGGCAGGAGGACTCAAGAGACCCAGTACTTC. Translated, it gives CASSGPGRRTQETQYF.

The CDR3 region is CASSLRADGYEQYV. CDR3 DNA sequence: TGTGCCAGCAGTTTAAGAGCAGATGGATACGAGCAGTACGTC. This chain uses TRBV12-3 or TRBV12-4 with TRBJ2-7, with no clear D. This CDR3 is 14 amino acids long. Deletions cut 2 bases from V and 4 bases from J, with 12 bases between.

This clonotype was counted only a few times. The chain recombines TRBV7-6 with TRBJ2-3; 14 bases align to TRBD2. CDR1 is SGHVS and CDR2 is FNYEAQ in the germline V gene. The CDR3 is 17 residues long. V shed 2 bases, J shed 2 bases, and the junction held 3 bases outside the gene matches. For the CDR3, the DNA is TGTGCCAGCAGCTTAAGGACTAGCGGGGGGTCCACAGATACGCAGTATTTT. Encoded protein: CASSLRTSGGSTDTQYF.

The V and J genes are TRBV4-1 and TRBJ2-5; the D is unclear. Germline values: CDR1 MGHRA, CDR2 YSYEKL. Deletions cut 2 bases from V and 5 bases from J, with 6 bases between. The CDR3 is 12 amino acids. The CDR3 coding sequence is TGCGCCAGCAGCCAATCCTCGGAGACCCAGTACTTC. It is translated as CASSQSSETQYF.

The V gene is TRBV7-9, the J gene TRBJ2-1; 11 bases are shared with TRBD1. The germline V gene encodes CDR1 SEHNR and CDR2 FQNEAQ (reference sequence). The CDR3 spans 15 residues. Trimming at V came to 5 bases and at J to 5 bases, leaving 5 bases not matched to a gene. In DNA form, the CDR3 reads TGTGCCAGCAGCCAAAGGGACAGGGGGAACAATGAGCAGTTCTTC. Amino acids: CASSQRDRGNNEQFF.

V and J are TRBV28 and TRBJ2-7, with D perhaps TRBD1 (6 bases). The CDR3 covers 15 residues. V dropped 3 bases and J dropped 0 bases, with 12 bases sitting between them. Germline V gene data show CDR1 as MDHEN and CDR2 as SYDVKM. The CDR3 DNA reads as TGTGCCAGCAGTTTCTCGGGACATCTCTCCTACGAGCAGTACTTC. Translating gives CASSFSGHLSYEQYF.

V is TRBV2 and J is TRBJ2-3; 7 bases align to TRBD1. Germline V gene lookup returns CDR1 SNHLY and CDR2 FYNNEI. Trimming at V came to 7 bases and at J to 3 bases, leaving 7 bases not matched to a gene. The CDR3 is made up of 14 amino acids. The DNA for the CDR3 is TGTGCCAGCACACAGGGACAGCGGACAGATACGCAGTATTTT. Its translation: CASTQGQRTDTQYF.

This clonotype was counted between two and nine times. CDR3: CASSEDRGGPIDEQFF. In nucleotides, the CDR3 is TGTGCCAGCAGTGAAGATCGGGGGGGGCCCATTGATGAGCAGTTCTTC. The V call is TRBV2, the J call TRBJ2-1; 8 bases are a match to TRBD2. V lost 1 base to trimming and J lost 8 bases; unmatched junction nucleotides: 10. The V gene's germline CDR1 is SNHLY and CDR2 FYNNEI. This CDR3 has 16 amino acids.